This T cell receptor (beta chain) was recovered during a study of T-cell memory formation after mild COVID-19. The overall study: Clusters were largely donor specific.

Study-wide findings and caveats: Proof of SARS-CoV-2 specificity was absent for the second-wave clones that crested on day 37. The study detected some responding clones in pre-infection memory, suggesting cross-reactive memory joined.

This clonotype was seen a handful of times. Antigen: not known. cDNA libraries for TCR alpha and TCR beta, carrying sample barcodes and UMIs, came from 5'RACE with constant-segment primers. TCRdb recomputed calls from the 5' RACE reads with MiXCR, one row per CDR3 protein. The sample holds approximately 350,000 distinct CDR3 sequences; approximately 15% are singletons and the top ten take 22%. V was trimmed by 3 bases and J by 5 bases, leaving 10 bases between them. The CDR3 runs to 14 residues. Germline V gene data show CDR1 as SEHNR and CDR2 as FQNEAQ (reference sequence). Material for sequencing was PBMCs or a T cell subset sorted from them (not recorded which). The chain has TRBV7-9 and TRBJ1-4; D is ambiguous. The TCR sequence derives from a man aged 18 to 30 who had mild COVID-19 (a few samples of this study predate the infection). Cell type and time point are not known. The chain's CDR3 is CASSFVGQNEKLFF. In nucleotides, the CDR3 is TGTGCCAGCAGCTTTGTGGGCCAAAATGAAAAACTGTTTTTT.